This T cell receptor beta chain was captured in a study of human T cells and chemical hapten exposure. V was clipped by 8 bases and J by 6 bases; unmatched bases: 3. This CDR3 spans 13 amino acids. Germline loops: CDR1 KGHSH, CDR2 LQKENI. The time point: patch test 1, 2 weeks after DPC sensitization. Treatment reported: therapeutic diphenylcyclopropenone sensitization with weekly scalp DPC. From the RACE reads, TCRdb called clonotypes with MiXCR, one entry per CDR3 protein. Altogether some 77,000 distinct CDR3 sequences are present, around a tenth being singletons, with the ten largest covering around 1.5%.

The sequencing used whole blood, collected in connection with sensitization to the hapten diphenylcyclopropenone (DPC). The chain carries TRBV18 and TRBJ2-1; the match to TRBD2 covers 11 bases. The receptor's source is a woman aged 45-59 years with alopecia areata. Some clones in this sample may be carry-over from other donors' samples. DNA of the CDR3: TGTGCCAGCCATAGCGGGAGGGGCAATGAGCAGTTCTTC. This encodes CASHSGRGNEQFF. The full variable domain, its missing parts supplied by reference TRBV18 and TRBJ2-1, is NAGVMQNPRHLVRRRGQEARLRCSPMKGHSHVYWYRQLPEEGLKFMVYLQKENIIDESGMPKERFSAEFPKEGPSILRIQQVVRGDSAAYFCASHSGRGNEQFFGPGTRLTVL.